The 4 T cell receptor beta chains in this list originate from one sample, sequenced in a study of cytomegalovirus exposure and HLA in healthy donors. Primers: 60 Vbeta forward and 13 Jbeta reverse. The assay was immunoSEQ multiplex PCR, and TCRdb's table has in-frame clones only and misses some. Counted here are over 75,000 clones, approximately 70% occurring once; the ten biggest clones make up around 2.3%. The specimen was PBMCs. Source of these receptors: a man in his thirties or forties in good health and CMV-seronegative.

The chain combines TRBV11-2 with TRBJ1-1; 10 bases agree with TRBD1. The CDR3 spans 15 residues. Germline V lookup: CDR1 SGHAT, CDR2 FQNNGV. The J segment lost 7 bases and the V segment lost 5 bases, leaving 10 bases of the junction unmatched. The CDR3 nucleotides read TGTGCCAGCAGCAAAGACAGGGGGCGGGTAGTTGAAGCTTTCTTT. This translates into CASSKDRGRVVEAFF.

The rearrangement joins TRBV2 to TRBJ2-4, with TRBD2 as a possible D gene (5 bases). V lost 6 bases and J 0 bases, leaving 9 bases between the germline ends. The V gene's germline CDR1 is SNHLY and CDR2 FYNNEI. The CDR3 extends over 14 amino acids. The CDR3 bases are TGTGCCAGCAGGAGGGATCTAGCCAAAAACATTCAGTACTTC. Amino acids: CASRRDLAKNIQYF.

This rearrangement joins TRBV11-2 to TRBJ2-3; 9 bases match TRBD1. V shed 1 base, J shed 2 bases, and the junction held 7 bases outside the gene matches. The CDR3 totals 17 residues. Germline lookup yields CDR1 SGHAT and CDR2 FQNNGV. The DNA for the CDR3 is TGTGCCAGCAGCTTAGGCACCGGGACAGGGTTCACAGATACGCAGTATTTT. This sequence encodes CASSLGTGTGFTDTQYF.

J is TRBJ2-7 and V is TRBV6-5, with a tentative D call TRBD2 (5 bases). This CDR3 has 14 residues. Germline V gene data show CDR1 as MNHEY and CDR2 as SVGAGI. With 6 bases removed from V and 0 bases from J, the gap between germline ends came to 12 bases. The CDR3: CASSLAGGSYEQYF. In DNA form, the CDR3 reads TGTGCCAGCAGCTTGGCAGGAGGCTCCTACGAGCAGTACTTC.